What follows is one T cell receptor beta chain and its context. The data belong to a study of cytotoxic CD8 clonotypes in ibrutinib-treated CLL. As for the study in general: After median roughly 68 months, approximately 14 stayed in remission, some 12 progressed; responses some 25 partial, 2 complete.

Measured with immunoSEQ multiplex PCR; TCRdb has only the in-frame clones, and not every one. The repertoire holds around 140,000 clones, with 76% as singletons. V lost 4 bases to trimming and J lost 4 bases, with 9 bases between them. The CDR3 runs to 13 residues. Germline assignment: CDR1 SGHNT and CDR2 YYREEE (reference sequence). The sequenced sample was PBMCs, obtained after 24 months of ibrutinib treatment. The chain has TRBV5-4 and TRBJ1-5; D unclear. The source is a human donor with chronic lymphocytic leukemia. This CDR3 is CASSPDPNQPQHF. For the CDR3, the DNA is TGTGCCAGCAGCCCGGACCCGAATCAGCCCCAGCATTTT.